The 21 T cell receptor beta chains given below trace back to one sample, sequenced in a study of cytomegalovirus exposure and HLA in healthy donors (dated by TCRdb to about 2017). Libraries were constructed by the immunoSEQ multiplex PCR assay. For the multiplex PCR, a mixture combining 60 forward primers for TCR Vbeta segments and 13 reverse primers for TCR Jbeta segments was used. The immuneACCESS repertoire file appears here via TCRdb, limited to in-frame rearrangements. These files lack a portion of the clones; in checked studies, under half of the deficit traces to unresolved V genes, and the cause of the others is not known. This sample holds roughly 80,000 clones; approximately 75% were observed only once. The ten largest clonotypes hold around 7% of the sample. Sequenced: PBMCs. The receptor set was obtained from a middle-aged woman in good health and CMV-seronegative.

CDR3 amino acids: CASSYRPGRANEQFF. CDR3 bases: TGTGCCAGCAGCTACAGACCAGGCAGAGCCAATGAGCAGTTCTTC. The V gene is TRBV9, the J gene TRBJ2-1; D not certain. Germline values: CDR1 SGDLS, CDR2 YYNGEE. V was trimmed by 4 bases and J by 6 bases, leaving 17 bases between them. This CDR3 is 15 amino acids long.

The CDR3 DNA reads as TGTGCCAGCTCATTACCGGGAAGGGCCGGGGAAAAACTGTTTTTT. Amino acid sequence: CASSLPGRAGEKLFF. The genes are TRBV18 and TRBJ1-4; D not resolved. The germline gives CDR1 KGHSH, CDR2 LQKENI. The CDR3 has 15 amino acids. V lost 5 bases to trimming and J lost 8 bases, with 18 bases between them.

Here the CDR3 DNA reads TGTGCCAGTAGTATTCCGGGACTAGGCTACAATGAGCAGTTCTTC. Encoded protein: CASSIPGLGYNEQFF. The chain couples TRBV19 to TRBJ2-1; 8 nucleotides align to TRBD2. J lost 3 bases, V lost 3 bases, and 4 bases had no gene match. The CDR3 sequence is 15 residues long. Germline-derived CDR1 and CDR2 are LNHDA and SQIVND (reference sequence).

This rearrangement joins TRBV28 to TRBJ1-5; D ambiguous. CDR1 is MDHEN and CDR2 is SYDVKM in the germline V gene. Deletions cut 7 bases from V and 0 bases from J, with 4 bases between. The CDR3 extends over 12 amino acids. The chain's CDR3 is CASISSNQPQHF. CDR3 coding DNA: TGTGCCAGCATCTCTAGCAATCAGCCCCAGCATTTT.

This chain connects TRBV6-5 to TRBJ2-7, with 7 bases that match TRBD2. CDR1 is MNHEY and CDR2 is SVGAGI in the germline V gene. Trimming removed 0 bases from V and 6 bases from J; junction bases left unmatched: 5. The CDR3 is made up of 14 amino acids. CDR3 in DNA: TGTGCCAGCAGTTACTCGATAGCGGGTCGCGAGCAGTACTTC. It codes for CASSYSIAGREQYF.

The V call is TRBV7-3, the J call TRBJ2-2, with D possibly being TRBD2 (5 bases). CDR1 is SGHTA and CDR2 is FQGTGA in the germline V gene. CDR3 length equals 15 residues. The V end was cut by 5 bases, the J end by 1 base, with 11 bases between. DNA of the CDR3: TGTGCCAGCAGCGCAGGACTCTTGAACACCGGGGAGCTGTTTTTT. Translation: CASSAGLLNTGELFF. Together with reference TRBV7-3 and TRBJ2-2, the CDR3 gives the full variable domain: GAGVSQTPSNKVTEKGKYVELRCDPISGHTALYWYRQSLGQGPEFLIYFQGTGAADDSGLPNDRFFAVRPEGSVSTLKIQRTERGDSAVYLCASSAGLLNTGELFFGEGSRLTVL.

This sequence joins TRBV4-1 and TRBJ2-1, with D possibly matching TRBD1 (6 bases). CDR1 MGHRA and CDR2 YSYEKL come from the germline V gene. Deletions cut 0 bases from V and 0 bases from J, with 15 bases between. This CDR3 is 18 amino acids long. Here the CDR3 DNA reads TGCGCCAGCAGCCAAGATTCACAGGGTCGGAGCTCCTACAATGAGCAGTTCTTC. The encoded protein is CASSQDSQGRSSYNEQFF.

The sample holds a few counts of this clone. The chain joins TRBV7-8 to TRBJ2-1; 10 bases match TRBD2. The CDR3 length is 18 residues. Germline lookup yields CDR1 SGHVS and CDR2 FQNEAQ. V lost 2 bases to trimming and J lost 4 bases; unmatched junction nucleotides: 11. The CDR3 reads CASSLLPLDSGGYNEQFF. The CDR3 DNA sequence: TGTGCCAGCAGCTTACTCCCCTTAGATAGCGGGGGGTACAATGAGCAGTTCTTC.

V and J are TRBV27 and TRBJ2-1; maybe TRBD2 (5 bases). The CDR3 runs to 13 residues. Trimming removed 0 bases from V and 9 bases from J, with 9 bases in between. CDR1 and CDR2 (germline): MNHEY, SMNVEV (reference sequence). The CDR3 DNA reads as TGTGCCAGCAGTTTATCTCGGAGGACTGAGCAGTTCTTC. This sequence encodes CASSLSRRTEQFF.

This chain links TRBV5-1 with TRBJ1-3; D gene uncertain. Germline lookup yields CDR1 SGHRS and CDR2 YFSETQ. The CDR3 is 16 amino acids. V lost 1 base and J lost 2, with 13 bases in between. The CDR3 bases are TGCGCCAGCAGCTTGACAACCAGTTCGACTGGAAACACCATATATTTT. Protein: CASSLTTSSTGNTIYF.

The rearrangement joins TRBV7-9 to TRBJ2-2; D gene unclear. Germline V gene sequence: CDR1 SEHNR, CDR2 FQNEAQ (reference sequence). V lost 4 bases to trimming and J lost 6 bases, with 9 bases between them. The CDR3 consists of 13 residues. The CDR3 sequence is CASSSTFPGELFF. Written as DNA, the CDR3 is TGTGCCAGCAGCTCTACCTTCCCCGGGGAGCTGTTTTTT.

This clone was picked up a small number of times. The gene calls are TRBV10-2 and TRBJ2-7, with D hard to call. Trimming shortened V by 5 bases and J by 3 bases, and 5 bases separated the two germline ends. This CDR3 contains 11 residues. The germline CDR1 and CDR2 sequences are WSHSY and SAAADI. CDR3 region: CASSNSYEQYF. The CDR3 region has the DNA TGCGCCAGCAGTAACAGCTACGAGCAGTACTTC.

The chain has TRBV5-1 and TRBJ2-1; D remains unclear. V lost 0 bases and J 1 base, leaving 8 bases between the germline ends. This CDR3 is built from 15 residues. Germline CDR1 and CDR2: SGHRS and YFSETQ. This chain's CDR3 is CASSLDSESYNEQFF. Written as DNA, the CDR3 is TGCGCCAGCAGCTTGGACTCTGAGTCCTACAATGAGCAGTTCTTC.

Only a few counts were recorded for this clone. J is TRBJ2-7 and V is TRBV5-8, with 8 bases matching TRBD1. The CDR3 has 14 amino acids. The V and J ends lost 2 bases and 4 bases, in that order; junction bases with no gene match: 5. Germline CDR1 is SGHTS and CDR2 is YDEGEE. In DNA, the CDR3 is TGTGCCAGCAGCTTCGGACAGGGTGTTTACGAGCAGTACTTC. Amino acid sequence: CASSFGQGVYEQYF.

The CDR3 DNA reads TGTGCCCGAGGGCAGCTCCTCCGCGGAAACACCATATATTTT. Its protein product is CARGQLLRGNTIYF. J is TRBJ1-3 and V is TRBV27; D uncertain. The V end was cut by 11 bases, the J end by 4 bases, with 18 bases between. This CDR3 contains 14 residues. Germline assignment: CDR1 MNHEY and CDR2 SMNVEV (reference sequence).

CDR3 bases: TGCGCCAGCAGCCCCCTCGGGGGTAGCGATGAGCAGTTCTTC. Amino acid sequence: CASSPLGGSDEQFF. This chain uses TRBV4-1 with TRBJ2-1; tentative D call: TRBD2 (6 bases). The CDR3 is made up of 14 amino acids. The germline V and J ends were trimmed by 4 bases and 8 bases, with 15 bases remaining between them. Per the germline V gene, CDR1 is MGHRA and CDR2 is YSYEKL.

Remarks on this clone: Distinct nucleotide sequences in the sample also encode this CDR3. This sequence joins TRBV5-4 and TRBJ1-4, with D uncertain. Per germline, CDR1 SGHNT and CDR2 YYREEE (reference sequence). The germline V and J ends were trimmed by 0 bases and 0 bases, with 18 bases remaining between them. The CDR3 sequence is 19 residues long. Written as DNA, the CDR3 is TGTGCCAGCAGCTTGGCCATCGGAGGAAAATCAGCAACTAATGAAAAACTGTTTTTT. Translation: CASSLAIGGKSATNEKLFF.

The J gene is TRBJ1-6, the V gene TRBV6-1; the match to TRBD1 covers 7 bases. The CDR3 is 15 amino acids. Germline V CDR1 and CDR2: MNHNS, SASEGT. With V trimmed by 1 base and J by 8 bases, 5 bases remained unmatched. The CDR3 coding sequence is TGTGCCAGCAGTGAAGAACAGGGGATGTATTCACCCCTCCACTTT. Translating gives CASSEEQGMYSPLHF.

CDR3 in amino acids: CASRRAAGGNPYEQYF. The DNA for the CDR3 is TGTGCCAGCAGGCGCGCAGCGGGAGGTAACCCCTACGAGCAGTACTTC. This chain joins TRBV6-6 and TRBJ2-7; 9 bases match TRBD2. This CDR3 comprises 16 residues. V shed 6 bases, J shed 2 bases, and the junction held 11 bases outside the gene matches. The germline CDR1 and CDR2 sequences are MNHNY and SVGAGI (reference sequence).

V is TRBV7-9 and J is TRBJ2-1, with D possibly being TRBD2 (5 bases). The CDR3 runs to 14 residues. The germline CDR1 and CDR2 sequences are SEHNR and FQNEAQ (reference sequence). V lost 2 bases, J lost 6 bases, and 11 bases lay in between. The CDR3 nucleotides read TGTGCCAGCAGCTTAAGAGGGATGGGCAATGAGCAGTTCTTC. Amino acids: CASSLRGMGNEQFF. The variable domain in full, with the rest retrieved from reference TRBV7-9 and TRBJ2-1, is DTGVSQNPRHKITKRGQNVTFRCDPISEHNRLYWYRQTLGQGPEFLTYFQNEAQLEKSRLLSDRFSAERPKGSFSTLEIQRTEQGDSAMYLCASSLRGMGNEQFFGPGTRLTVL.

V is TRBV5-4 and J is TRBJ2-2, with D tentatively TRBD1 (5 bases). The length of the CDR3 is 14 residues. V lost 2 bases, J lost 3 bases, and 8 bases lay in between. Germline V CDR1 and CDR2: SGHNT, YYREEE (reference sequence). CDR3 DNA sequence: TGTGCCAGCAGCTTAGGACAAGACACCGGGGAGCTGTTTTTT. It encodes CASSLGQDTGELFF.